These T cell receptor beta chains were read from a single sample in a study of T cells in Graves' hyperthyroidism and ophthalmopathy. Using its own MiXCR run on the multiplex PCR reads, TCRdb lists one record per CDR3 protein. The top ten clones hold around 13% of a sample with hundreds of thousands of distinct CDR3 sequences, more than 12% of them seen once. Sequencing used blood. These receptors originate from a woman aged 45-65 years with Graves' ophthalmopathy. CDR3s include the opening cysteine and the closing phenylalanine or tryptophan. D genes are given only for firm matches. Expanded clones are given a class, and other clones once, few, many or no size at all.

size	V	J	D	DNA	CDR3
NA	TRBV10-3	TRBJ2-7	NA	TGTGCCATCAGTGATGGGGTGGGGACCCTCTACGAGCAGTACTTC	CAISDGVGTLYEQYF
many	TRBV28	TRBJ2-1	NA	TGTGCCAGCAGTTCCTACCGATCTCCCGCGGTCTACAATGAGCAGTTCTTC	CASSSYRSPAVYNEQFF
NA	TRBV18	TRBJ2-7	TRBD1	TGTGCCAGCTCACCACTGACAGGGGGCGACGAGCAGTACTTC	CASSPLTGGDEQYF
many	TRBV7-9	TRBJ2-1	TRBD2	TGTGCCAGCAGCTTTCTCTTACCTGGTAGCGGGAACAATGAGCAGTTCTTC	CASSFLLPGSGNNEQFF
many	TRBV24-1	TRBJ2-7	TRBD2	TGTGCCACCAGTGATAGTAGCGGGAATGGCTACGAGCAGTACTTC	CATSDSSGNGYEQYF
many	TRBV20-1	TRBJ2-7	TRBD2	TGCAGTGCTAGAGGGACTAGCGGGAACGAGCAGTACTTC	CSARGTSGNEQYF
NA	TRBV28	TRBJ1-2	NA	TGTGCCAACCGAAACCCAGTTAGTCTGGGCTACACCTTC	CANRNPVSLGYTF
many	TRBV3-1	TRBJ2-7	NA	TGTGCCAGCAGCCAAGGTGGCCTTTACTACGAGCAGTACTTC	CASSQGGLYYEQYF
few	TRBV4-1	TRBJ2-3	NA	TGCGCCAGCAGCCAGTCAGGTACAGATACGCAGTATTTT	CASSQSGTDTQYF
few	TRBV14	TRBJ1-2	TRBD1	TGTGCCAGCAGCCAAGATCTCCGACAGGGATATGGCTACACCTTC	CASSQDLRQGYGYTF
many	TRBV5-1	TRBJ1-1	NA	TGCGCCAGCAGCTCCGGGAGTGTGAACACTGAAGCTTTCTTT	CASSSGSVNTEAFF
many	TRBV20-1	TRBJ2-3	NA	TGCAGTGCTCTACAAACAGATACGCAGTATTTT	CSALQTDTQYF
many	TRBV19	TRBJ2-3	TRBD2	TGTGCCAGTAGTAAGGAGAGAGCGGGAGGGCCCGGAGATACGCAGTATTTT	CASSKERAGGPGDTQYF
many	TRBV2	TRBJ1-1	NA	TGTGCCAGCAGTGTAGACAGCAGTAGGGGCACTGAAGCTTTCTTT	CASSVDSSRGTEAFF
few	TRBV29-1	TRBJ2-5	NA	TGCAGCGTTGGGCAGTTGGAGACCCAGTACTTC	CSVGQLETQYF
many	TRBV28	TRBJ2-2	TRBD2	TGTGCCAGCAGCATACTAGCGGGAGCTGCCGGGGAGCTGTTTTTT	CASSILAGAAGELFF
many	TRBV7-2	TRBJ1-5	NA	TGTGCCAGCAGCCCTCACGGTAGAAGCAATCAGCCCCAGCATTTT	CASSPHGRSNQPQHF
many	TRBV20-1	TRBJ1-1	NA	TGCAGTGCTAGAGCGGCTCTTCTGTCGAACACTGAAGCTTTCTTT	CSARAALLSNTEAFF
NA	TRBV12-3/TRBV12-4	TRBJ1-5	NA	TGTGCCAGCCAAGGGACATCAAGCAATCAGCCCCAGCATTTT	CASQGTSSNQPQHF
many	TRBV20-1	TRBJ1-2	TRBD1	TGCAGTGCTTTGACAGGACAGGGAATAGCAAGTGGCTACACCTTC	CSALTGQGIASGYTF
many	TRBV5-1	TRBJ1-5	NA	TGCGCCAGCAGCATCGACGGTAGCAATCAGCCCCAGCATTTT	CASSIDGSNQPQHF
many	TRBV12-3/TRBV12-4	TRBJ2-7	TRBD2	TGTGCCAGCAGTTCAGGGGGAGCGGGGGGCTACGAGCAGTACTTC	CASSSGGAGGYEQYF
many	TRBV20-1	TRBJ2-1	NA	TGCAGTGCTAGAGGGGGACTCGGCAATGAGCAGTTCTTC	CSARGGLGNEQFF
many	TRBV30	TRBJ2-7	NA	TGTGCCTGGAGTTGGCCAGGGGGCGGGGGCGAGCAGTACTTC	CAWSWPGGGGEQYF
many	TRBV20-1	TRBJ2-7	NA	TGCAGTGCTAGAGACGGACAGCCGCGCGGGAGTCCTCACCCTTACGAGCAGTACTTC	CSARDGQPRGSPHPYEQYF
many	TRBV7-2	TRBJ2-7	NA	TGTGCCAGCAGCTTGCCCCCCTTAGAGCAGTACTTC	CASSLPPLEQYF
NA	TRBV7-2	TRBJ2-3	TRBD2	TGTGCCAGCAGCTTAGCGGGACTAGCGTTAGATACGCAGTATTTT	CASSLAGLALDTQYF
NA	TRBV18	TRBJ1-2	NA	TGTGCCAGCTCCGAGAGGGGCTATGGCTACACCTTC	CASSERGYGYTF
many	TRBV18	TRBJ2-7	TRBD2	TGTGCCAGCTCACTTCTCGGGACTAGCGTCTCCTACGAGCAGTACTTC	CASSLLGTSVSYEQYF
NA	TRBV2	TRBJ2-7	TRBD2	TGTGCCAGCAGTGAGACTAGCGGGATCTACGAGCAGTACTTC	CASSETSGIYEQYF
many	TRBV20-1	TRBJ1-5	TRBD1	TGCAGTGCTCGGGCAGGGGGCGGCCAGCCCCAGCATTTT	CSARAGGGQPQHF
NA	TRBV5-6	TRBJ2-1	NA	TGTGCCAGCCACGTCGGGGGAGCCGGTGAGCAGTTCTTC	CASHVGGAGEQFF
many	TRBV6-2/TRBV6-3	TRBJ2-7	NA	TGTGCCAGCATGTCTGTGGACGCCCAGGACTACGAGCAGTACTTC	CASMSVDAQDYEQYF
few	TRBV27	TRBJ1-5	TRBD1	TGTGCCAGCAGTTCTGGCAGGGGGCTTGGGCAGCCCCAGCATTTT	CASSSGRGLGQPQHF
once	TRBV5-1	TRBJ1-2	NA	TGCGCCAGCAGCTTGGTTGGGGGGACCAACTATGGCTACACCTTC	CASSLVGGTNYGYTF
NA	TRBV27	TRBJ2-1	NA	TGTGCCAGCTCTACTTACTTTCATGGACGAAGTTCCTACAATGAGCAGTTCTTC	CASSTYFHGRSSYNEQFF
NA	TRBV4-3	TRBJ1-2	NA	TGCGCCAGCAGCCAAGCCGAGGGGTCGGATGGCTACACCTTC	CASSQAEGSDGYTF
NA	TRBV7-3	TRBJ2-1	TRBD2	TGTGCCAGCAGTGGGACTATCGGGCATGAGCAGTTCTTC	CASSGTIGHEQFF
NA	TRBV2	TRBJ1-2	TRBD1	TGTGCCAGCAGCGCGATGGACAGGGGTGGCTACACCTTC	CASSAMDRGGYTF
many	TRBV7-2	TRBJ1-5	NA	TGTGCCAGCAGCACGACATCTCAGCCCCAGCATTTT	CASSTTSQPQHF
many	TRBV10-3	TRBJ2-7	TRBD1	TGTGCCATCACTGAAGACAGGGGGCAATACGAGCAGTACTTC	CAITEDRGQYEQYF
NA	TRBV15	TRBJ1-1	NA	TGTGCCACCAGCAGAGGTGGGCTGCAGAACACTGAAGCTTTCTTT	CATSRGGLQNTEAFF
many	TRBV27	TRBJ2-5	NA	TGTGCCAGCAGTTCAATCGGGGGCTCGGAGACCCAGTACTTC	CASSSIGGSETQYF